This T cell receptor beta chain appears in the sequencing data of a study of beta chain features in type 1 diabetes. Study observations and caveats: Relative to healthy donors, patients appeared to have naive, central memory and Treg TCRB repertoires that were more similar.

The isolated RNA, all of it, was reverse transcribed, so expressed TCRB transcripts were what got sequenced. This table comes from immunoSEQ multiplex PCR, and its TCRdb copy is limited to in-frame clones, with some not included. The repertoire has about 350,000 clones, less than 20% of them found once; the top ten carry under 0.055%. This clone was seen only a few times. What it binds is unknown. Sequenced material: naive CD4+ T cells from blood. The TCR was taken from a woman under 30 in good health.

The CDR3 DNA sequence: TGCGCCAGCAGGACAGGAAACAATGAGCAGTTCTTC. Its protein is CASRTGNNEQFF. The gene calls are TRBV5-1 and TRBJ2-1; tentatively, D is TRBD1 (6 bases). Germline CDR1 reads SGHRS; CDR2 reads YFSETQ. Trimming took off 5 bases at V and 5 bases at J, with 8 bases between the two ends. This CDR3 contains 12 residues.